Described below is a single TCR beta chain sequence and its context. Its antigen is undetermined. The primer mix had 60 Vbeta and 13 Jbeta primers. Study processing details: There were some 87 million unique TCR beta chains by a later count, and about 12 million of them were shared. Here immunoSEQ multiplex PCR was the method, and the copy in TCRdb shows in-frame clones only, minus some. The DNA was the basis for D and trimming; V, J and clone size are from that table. Among roughly 240,000 clones listed, about four fifths were seen once. The study sampled nominally healthy donors, though unrecorded immune exposures were likely. The data were obtained in a study of cytomegalovirus exposure and HLA in healthy donors. Study details: The Caucasian-associated ancestry cluster held about 80% of 300 to 450 genotyped donors.

Study-level points and caveats: TRBV6-2, TRBV6-3 and some other V segments were excluded as indistinguishable.

The V segment lost 4 bases and the J segment 4 bases; nucleotides outside the gene matches: 9. Per the germline V gene, CDR1 is SGHTA and CDR2 is FQGTGA. The CDR3 is made up of 18 amino acids. Sequences were obtained from PBMCs. The chain combines TRBV7-3 with TRBJ2-2; 13 nucleotides agree with TRBD2. This receptor was taken from a woman between 40 and 55 years old in good health and CMV-seropositive. The CDR3 reads CASSSKSGLAGATGELFF. The CDR3 coding sequence is TGTGCCAGCAGCTCGAAATCAGGACTAGCGGGAGCCACCGGGGAGCTGTTTTTT.